This passage covers 20 T cell receptor beta chains from one sample sequenced in a study of HIV-infected patients and healthy controls. Roughly three months, about 14 weeks, into antiretroviral therapy, follow-up blood was collected. The repertoire came from unfractionated whole blood and reflected all unsorted peripheral T cells. cDNA was made from about 480 ng RNA using alpha and beta constant primers. Each of the alpha and beta chains got its own library through chain-specific third strand synthesis with indices. TCRdb passed the 5' RACE reads through MiXCR, listing each CDR3 protein once. The table records some 14,000 distinct CDR3 sequences, approximately 12% of them present only once. The sequencing used blood, collected during antiretroviral therapy. These receptors came from an adult with HIV infection. The donor label of this sample is uncertain.

The chain has TRBV6-1 and TRBJ1-1, with a tentative D call TRBD1 (6 bases). The V end lost 5 bases, the J end lost 6 bases, and 13 bases lay between the germline ends. CDR1 is MNHNS and CDR2 is SASEGT in the germline V gene. The CDR3 sequence is 13 residues long. The CDR3 is CASSNDRRAEAFF. CDR3 DNA sequence: TGTGCCAGCAGTAACGACAGGAGAGCTGAAGCTTTCTTT.

This clonotype was picked up many times. This chain joins TRBV20-1 and TRBJ2-3, with D possibly matching TRBD1 (5 bases). Looked up from germline, CDR1 is DFQATT and CDR2 is SNEGSKA (reference sequence). The CDR3 runs 17 residues. The V gene lost 0 bases and the J gene lost 1 base, with 17 bases spanning the gap. The CDR3 loop is CSARDYLLGAGTDTQYF. The CDR3 DNA reads TGCAGTGCTAGAGATTATCTTCTTGGGGCCGGCACAGATACGCAGTATTTT.

This clonotype was picked up many times. This chain joins TRBV6-5 and TRBJ2-7; possible D gene TRBD1, 5 bases. The V gene's germline CDR1 is MNHEY and CDR2 SVGAGI. V was cut by 0 bases and J by 2 bases, with 17 bases left in between. The CDR3 consists of 17 residues. CDR3 protein: CASSYSPEVRAPYEQYF. In DNA form, the CDR3 reads TGTGCCAGCAGTTACTCGCCCGAAGTCAGGGCGCCCTACGAGCAGTACTTC.

The V gene is TRBV25-1, the J gene TRBJ2-1, with 11 nucleotides matching TRBD2. Per germline, CDR1 MGHDK and CDR2 SYGVNS. With V trimmed by 6 bases and J by 2 bases, 6 bases remained unmatched. The CDR3 is made up of 16 amino acids. CDR3 loop: CASSVTSGGPYNEQFF. The CDR3 nucleotides read TGTGCCAGCAGCGTAACTAGCGGGGGCCCCTACAATGAGCAGTTCTTC.

There are many counts of this clonotype. The chain carries TRBV10-3 and TRBJ2-1; D tentatively fits TRBD1 or TRBD2 (6 bases each). Germline V CDR1 and CDR2: ENHRY, SYGVKD. Deletions cut 3 bases from V and 6 bases from J, with 15 bases between. The CDR3 runs to 15 residues. CDR3 DNA sequence: TGTGCCATCAGTGACGACGGTAAGGGGGGCAATGAGCAGTTCTTC. Its protein is CAISDDGKGGNEQFF.

This clonotype was seen ten or more times. The J gene is TRBJ2-3, the V gene TRBV20-1, with D unclear. Germline loops: CDR1 DFQATT, CDR2 SNEGSKA (reference sequence). V was clipped by 2 bases and J by 0 bases, with 12 bases between them. The CDR3 runs 15 residues. The CDR3 nucleotides are TGCAGTGCTAGATGGATCCGGGCTAGCACAGATACGCAGTATTTT. Amino acids: CSARWIRASTDTQYF.

Note on this clonotype: It may be a read error: a sequence one base away is much more abundant. The V gene is TRBV20-1, the J gene TRBJ2-1, with 8 bases lining up with TRBD2. This CDR3 is built from 16 residues. In germline, CDR1 is DFQATT, CDR2 SNEGSKA (reference sequence). J lost 2 bases, V lost 6 bases, and 12 bases had no gene match. The CDR3 region has the DNA TGCAGTGCCCCTGAAATAGCGGGACACACCTACAATGAGCAGTTCTTC. Residues: CSAPEIAGHTYNEQFF.

The chain uses TRBV6-2 or TRBV6-3 and TRBJ2-1, with 11 bases fitting TRBD2. J was trimmed by 7 bases and V by 8 bases; bases with no gene match: 7. The germline V gene has CDR1 MNHEY and CDR2 SVGEGT. The CDR3 extends over 14 amino acids. CDR3 amino acids: CASSTSGSVNEQFF. Here the CDR3 DNA reads TGTGCCAGCTCTACTAGCGGGAGTGTAAATGAGCAGTTCTTC.

The chain joins TRBV19 to TRBJ2-3, with a weak D call TRBD2 (5 bases). The germline CDR1 and CDR2 sequences are LNHDA and SQIVND (reference sequence). The germline V and J ends were trimmed by 5 bases and 4 bases, with 22 bases remaining between them. This CDR3 is built from 17 residues. CDR3 in amino acids: CASSVSGSSIAPDTQYF. In nucleotides, the CDR3 is TGTGCCAGTAGTGTCAGCGGCTCAAGCATCGCCCCAGATACGCAGTATTTT.

The rearrangement joins TRBV10-3 to TRBJ2-2, with 13 bases identical to TRBD2. Germline CDR1 ENHRY, CDR2 SYGVKD. The CDR3 runs 16 residues. The J segment lost 4 bases and the V segment lost 10 bases, leaving 9 bases of the junction unmatched. The DNA for the CDR3 is TGTGCCAACGATCCGGGACTAGCGGGAAGCACCGGGGAGCTGTTTTTT. Its translation is CANDPGLAGSTGELFF.

This clonotype was recorded at least ten times. The chain links TRBV19 to TRBJ2-3; tentatively, D is TRBD2 (6 bases). Trimming removed 5 bases at V and 0 bases at J, with 15 bases between. This CDR3 contains 16 residues. In germline, CDR1 is LNHDA, CDR2 SQIVND (reference sequence). CDR3 sequence reads: CASSSLGSGSTDTQYF. CDR3 DNA: TGTGCCAGTAGTTCCCTGGGTAGCGGAAGCACAGATACGCAGTATTTT.

There are a few counts of this clonotype. V and J are TRBV20-1 and TRBJ2-7; D not resolved. With 0 bases removed from V and 9 bases from J, the gap between germline ends came to 24 bases. The CDR3 contains 16 residues. Germline values: CDR1 DFQATT, CDR2 SNEGSKA (reference sequence). The DNA for the CDR3 is TGCAGTGCTAGAGATCGGCGTTATTCCTACCCTTCGAGGCAGTACTTC. Amino acids: CSARDRRYSYPSRQYF.

By share, this clonotype counts as medium-sized. This chain links TRBV27 with TRBJ2-5, with 8 bases fitting TRBD2. The trim removed 5 bases at V and 1 base at J, leaving 6 bases unmatched. This CDR3 comprises 15 residues. Looked up from germline, CDR1 is MNHEY and CDR2 is SMNVEV (reference sequence). The CDR3 coding sequence is TGTGCCAGCAGTAGTGGCGGGGGGCGCCAAGAGACCCAGTACTTC. Translated: CASSSGGGRQETQYF.

This clonotype was seen ten or more times. The rearrangement uses TRBV7-9 and TRBJ2-3, with a weak D call TRBD1 (5 bases). The V gene lost 2 bases and the J gene lost 9 bases, with 12 bases spanning the gap. This CDR3 has 13 residues. CDR1 SEHNR and CDR2 FQNEAQ come from the germline V gene (reference sequence). This chain's CDR3 is CASSLMLRGTQYF. DNA of the CDR3: TGTGCCAGCAGCTTAATGCTTAGGGGAACGCAGTATTTT.

For this clonotype: The CDR3 does not close with the conserved phenylalanine or tryptophan, likely indicating a read error. The chain has TRBV20-1 and TRBJ2-7; no clear D. V dropped 6 bases and J dropped 0 bases, with 18 bases sitting between them. Germline CDR1 DFQATT, CDR2 SNEGSKA (reference sequence). The CDR3 spans 15 residues. The CDR3 here is CSAQRRQAASYEQYL. The CDR3 DNA follows: TGCAGTGCCCAGAGACGGCAGGCCGCCTCCTACGAGCAGTACTTA.

The V and J genes are TRBV5-5 and TRBJ1-2; a possible D gene is TRBD1 (6 bases). Trimming cost V 0 bases and J 6 bases, with 12 bases left between them. This CDR3 spans 14 amino acids. The germline V gene encodes CDR1 SGHKS and CDR2 YYEKEE (reference sequence). The CDR3 sequence: CASSLEWGADGYTF. Here the CDR3 DNA reads TGTGCCAGCAGCTTGGAGTGGGGGGCGGATGGCTACACCTTC.

This clonotype was seen repeatedly, ten times or more. This chain links TRBV12-3 or TRBV12-4 with TRBJ2-1, with 16 bases identical to TRBD2. Trimming cost V 4 bases and J 10 bases; bases outside gene matches: 4. The CDR3 extends over 15 amino acids. The CDR3 sequence is CASSSGTSGGGEQFF. DNA of the CDR3: TGTGCCAGCAGTTCCGGGACTAGCGGGGGGGGGGAGCAGTTCTTC.

Sample share makes this clonotype medium-sized. V usage is TRBV25-1 and J usage is TRBJ1-6, with 10 bases lining up with TRBD1. The ends lost 1 base at V and 10 bases at J; junction bases unmatched: 10. Looked up from germline, CDR1 is MGHDK and CDR2 is SYGVNS. The CDR3 consists of 17 residues. CDR3 region: CASSEWRGDRGFSPLHF. CDR3 sequence (DNA): TGTGCCAGCAGTGAATGGCGGGGGGACAGGGGTTTCTCACCCCTCCACTTT. Drawing the rest from reference TRBV25-1 and TRBJ1-6, the complete variable domain is EADIYQTPRYLVIGTGKKITLECSQTMGHDKMYWYQQDPGMELHLIHYSYGVNSTEKGDLSSESTVSRIRTEHFPLTLESARPSHTSQYLCASSEWRGDRGFSPLHFGNGTRLTVT.

The rearrangement joins TRBV4-1 to TRBJ2-2; tentatively, D is TRBD2 (6 bases). V was shortened by 3 bases and J by 5 bases, with 10 bases between the two germline ends. Germline loops: CDR1 MGHRA, CDR2 YSYEKL. The CDR3 runs 14 residues. The CDR3: CASSQREGTGELFF. Written as DNA, the CDR3 is TGCGCCAGCAGCCAGCGGGAAGGGACCGGGGAGCTGTTTTTT.

This clonotype has a count of ten or more. J is TRBJ2-4 and V is TRBV11-1; 7 positions agree with TRBD1. Trimming removed 5 bases from V and 5 bases from J; junction bases left unmatched: 12. Germline V gene lookup returns CDR1 SGHAT and CDR2 FQDESV (reference sequence). CDR3 length: 16 amino acids. In nucleotides, the CDR3 is TGTGCCAGCAGCCCTGTCGTGACAGGGCGTCAAAACATTCAGTACTTC. This translates into CASSPVVTGRQNIQYF.